A single sample is the source of the 23 T cell receptor beta chains below, sequenced in a study of preoperative IRX-2 immunotherapy in early breast cancer. Data came from immunoSEQ multiplex PCR; TCRdb stores just in-frame clones and leaves some out. This sample yields about 98,000 clones, of which 86% are seen a single time; about 2% belongs to the top ten. The treatment was: preoperative locoregional IRX-2 cytokine immunotherapy. The input for sequencing was tumor tissue, taken after IRX-2 immunotherapy. These receptors were collected from a human donor with breast cancer.

V usage is TRBV10-2 and J usage is TRBJ2-3; the D gene is possibly TRBD2 (6 bases). V gave up 3 bases and J gave up 2 bases, with 9 bases separating them. There are 14 residues in the CDR3. Germline-derived CDR1 and CDR2 are WSHSY and SAAADI. In DNA, the CDR3 is TGCGCCAGCAGTGATCTAGCGCCCACAGATACGCAGTATTTT. It encodes CASSDLAPTDTQYF.

CDR3 sequence (DNA): TGTGCCAGTGGCGGTCCCAATCAGCCCCAGCATTTT. This translates into CASGGPNQPQHF. This chain links TRBV19 with TRBJ1-5; D gene unclear. The CDR3 spans 12 residues. The V end lost 8 bases, the J end lost 3 bases, and 8 bases lay between the germline ends. In germline, CDR1 is LNHDA, CDR2 SQIVND (reference sequence).

This clone occurred a few times. An end of the junction does not agree with germline; a read error may underlie this. This chain uses TRBV6-8 with TRBJ1-3, with a possible D match to TRBD1 (5 bases). The CDR3 extends over 16 amino acids. Germline V lookup: CDR1 MNHGY, CDR2 SAAAGT. The CDR3 DNA follows: TGTGCCATCAGTTATGACAGCCCGGATTCCGGAAACACCATATATTTT. Its translation is CAISYDSPDSGNTIYF.

J is TRBJ2-2 and V is TRBV12-5, with D possibly TRBD1 on 6 matching bases. CDR3 length equals 13 residues. CDR1 LGHNT and CDR2 FRNRAP come from the germline V gene. The CDR3 DNA reads TGTGCCAGCTCGACAGGATACACCGGGGAGCTGTTTTTT. Protein: CASSTGYTGELFF.

The rearrangement uses TRBV30 and TRBJ2-1; no clear D. Trimming pared 3 bases from V and 8 bases from J, leaving 8 bases between. In germline, CDR1 is GTSNPN, CDR2 SVGIG (reference sequence). The length of the CDR3 is 11 residues. The CDR3: CAWRTLHEQFF. The DNA of the CDR3 is TGTGCCTGGAGGACCCTACATGAGCAGTTCTTC.

CDR3 DNA sequence: TGCAGCGTTGATGGTTGGCAGAAAACCAACACTGAAGCTTTCTTT. This gives the protein CSVDGWQKTNTEAFF. The chain is built from TRBV29-1 and TRBJ1-1; no clear D. Looked up from germline, CDR1 is SQVTM and CDR2 is ANQGSEA. The CDR3 covers 15 residues. With 3 bases removed from V and 2 bases from J, the gap between germline ends came to 16 bases.

The CDR3 sequence: CASSPRDRRNTEAFF. The CDR3 coding sequence is TGTGCCAGCTCACCACGGGACCGGAGGAACACTGAAGCTTTCTTT. The chain recombines TRBV18 with TRBJ1-1; D is possibly TRBD1 (5 bases). Trimming removed 1 base at V and 1 base at J, with 10 bases between. Per germline, CDR1 KGHSH and CDR2 LQKENI. This CDR3 has 15 amino acids.

This chain links TRBV14 with TRBJ1-1, with 7 positions matching TRBD1. This CDR3 is built from 14 residues. V was clipped by 4 bases and J by 4 bases; unmatched bases: 6. Germline V gene data show CDR1 as SGHDN and CDR2 as FVKESK. DNA of the CDR3: TGTGCCAGCAGCCTTGGCAGGGGGGTCACTGAAGCTTTCTTT. This translates into CASSLGRGVTEAFF. Using reference TRBV14 and TRBJ1-1 for the parts outside the CDR3, the full variable domain is EAGVTQFPSHSVIEKGQTVTLRCDPISGHDNLYWYRRVMGKEIKFLLHFVKESKQDESGMPNNRFLAERTGGTYSTLKVQPAELEDSGVYFCASSLGRGVTEAFFGQGTRLTVV.

The chain combines TRBV28 with TRBJ1-2; tentatively, D is TRBD1 (6 bases). The ends were cut back, 6 bases at V and 2 bases at J, with 22 bases in the middle. CDR1 and CDR2 from the germline V gene are MDHEN and SYDVKM. The CDR3 runs 17 residues. The CDR3 spells CASRLAGTPESNYGYTF. CDR3 nucleotides: TGTGCCAGCAGGCTAGCGGGGACACCAGAGAGCAACTATGGCTACACCTTC.

The rearrangement uses TRBV28 and TRBJ2-7; TRBD1 matches 7 bases. The CDR3 length is 14 residues. Trimming removed 2 bases from V and 4 bases from J; junction bases left unmatched: 5. Germline V lookup: CDR1 MDHEN, CDR2 SYDVKM. The CDR3 here is CASSLPWTGYEQYF. The CDR3, as DNA: TGTGCCAGCAGTTTACCATGGACAGGATACGAGCAGTACTTC.

The CDR3 DNA sequence: TGTGCCAGTAGTTACAACGGACAGGCTGGCTACACCTTC. Its translation: CASSYNGQAGYTF. The rearrangement uses TRBV19 and TRBJ1-2; 7 positions match TRBD1. The CDR3 sequence is 13 residues long. Per the germline V gene, CDR1 is LNHDA and CDR2 is SQIVND (reference sequence). Trimming took 5 bases from V and 7 from J; bases not matched to a gene: 7.

The CDR3 coding sequence is TGTGCCAGCGCTAGAACACCGGGACAGGGTTATCCCACGGCTTTCTTT. As protein: CASARTPGQGYPTAFF. The chain couples TRBV6-8 to TRBJ1-1; 9 bases map to TRBD1. Trimming cost V 8 bases and J 11 bases; bases outside gene matches: 21. The CDR3 spans 16 residues. The germline V gene encodes CDR1 MNHGY and CDR2 SAAAGT.

The chain joins TRBV6-8 to TRBJ1-1; tentative D call: TRBD1 (5 bases). This CDR3 is built from 15 residues. The V end lost 5 bases, the J end lost 2 bases, and 15 bases lay between the germline ends. Germline assignment: CDR1 MNHGY and CDR2 SAAAGT. CDR3 sequence: CASSTPGTVNTEAFF. The DNA of the CDR3 is TGTGCCAGCAGTACCCCGGGGACGGTAAACACTGAAGCTTTCTTT.

A single count supports this clone. The chain has TRBV29-1 and TRBJ1-2, with 7 positions matching TRBD1. The ends lost 0 bases at V and 6 bases at J; junction bases unmatched: 7. The CDR3 consists of 14 residues. Germline V gene data show CDR1 as SQVTM and CDR2 as ANQGSEA. This CDR3 is CSVEDRQGVNGYTF. CDR3 nucleotide sequence: TGCAGCGTTGAAGACCGACAGGGAGTCAATGGCTACACCTTC. Variable domain in full (rest from reference TRBV29-1 and TRBJ1-2): SAVISQKPSRDICQRGTSLTIQCQVDSQVTMMFWYRQQPGQSLTLIATANQGSEATYESGFVIDKFPISRPNLTFSTLTVSNMSPEDSSIYLCSVEDRQGVNGYTFGSGTRLTVV.

The J gene is TRBJ2-3, the V gene TRBV11-3; the D call may be TRBD1 or TRBD2 (6 bases each). Trimming cost V 6 bases and J 4 bases, with 17 bases left between them. CDR1 is SGHNT and CDR2 is YENEEA in the germline V gene. This CDR3 has 15 amino acids. CDR3 nucleotide sequence: TGTGCCAGCAGGGGATTGAAGGGGGGTTCAGATACGCAGTATTTT. Encoded protein: CASRGLKGGSDTQYF.

The chain couples TRBV19 to TRBJ2-3; D gene unclear. The CDR3 has 17 amino acids. Looked up from germline, CDR1 is LNHDA and CDR2 is SQIVND (reference sequence). Between the trimmed V and J ends, which lost 3 bases and 2 bases, there was a span of 18 bases. The CDR3 sequence is CASSIRPYSVLTDTQYF. Written as DNA, the CDR3 is TGTGCCAGTAGTATCCGACCCTATTCCGTCCTCACAGATACGCAGTATTTT. Complete variable domain (other parts from reference TRBV19 and TRBJ2-3): DGGITQSPKYLFRKEGQNVTLSCEQNLNHDAMYWYRQDPGQGLRLIYYSQIVNDFQKGDIAEGYSVSREKKESFPLTVTSAQKNPTAFYLCASSIRPYSVLTDTQYFGPGTRLTVL.

This chain connects TRBV6-8 to TRBJ1-5, with D hard to call. CDR1 MNHGY and CDR2 SAAAGT come from the germline V gene. CDR3 size: 14 residues. Trimming left V 2 bases short and J 0 bases short, with 5 bases between. CDR3 region: CASSYQYSNQPQHF. The CDR3 DNA is TGTGCCAGCAGTTACCAATATAGCAATCAGCCCCAGCATTTT.

V and J are TRBV7-1 and TRBJ2-4; 7 bases line up with TRBD1. TRBV7-1 is an open reading frame, and its role is uncertain. This CDR3 has 15 amino acids. The junction had 3 bases not matched to a gene; V was cut back by 4 bases and J by 0 bases. The CDR3 loop reads CASSLTGIAKNIQYF. CDR3 nucleotides: TGTGCCAGCAGCTTGACAGGGATAGCCAAAAACATTCAGTACTTC.

The chain couples TRBV28 to TRBJ1-1; D not resolved. This CDR3 is built from 14 residues. Between the trimmed V and J ends, which lost 7 bases and 0 bases, there was a span of 12 bases. Germline loops: CDR1 MDHEN, CDR2 SYDVKM. The CDR3 loop is CASKGWRMNTEAFF. The CDR3 DNA follows: TGTGCCAGCAAAGGGTGGAGAATGAACACTGAAGCTTTCTTT.

This chain uses TRBV5-1 with TRBJ2-4; maybe TRBD1 (6 bases). The CDR3 runs to 15 residues. V dropped 0 bases and J dropped 2 bases, with 9 bases sitting between them. Per the germline V gene, CDR1 is SGHRS and CDR2 is YFSETQ. CDR3 in amino acids: CASSLERGSKNIQYF. The CDR3 region has the DNA TGCGCCAGCAGCTTGGAGAGGGGGTCCAAAAACATTCAGTACTTC.

V is TRBV5-1 and J is TRBJ2-3, with 8 bases fitting TRBD2. The junction had 4 bases not matched to a gene; V was cut back by 2 bases and J by 2 bases. Germline CDR1 is SGHRS and CDR2 is YFSETQ. The CDR3 contains 15 residues. CDR3 DNA: TGCGCCAGCAGCTTTTTAGCGGGAATCACAGATACGCAGTATTTT. Encoded protein: CASSFLAGITDTQYF.

The V gene is TRBV9, the J gene TRBJ2-2; D might be TRBD2 (6 bases). Looked up from germline, CDR1 is SGDLS and CDR2 is YYNGEE. Trimming cost V 5 bases and J 0 bases, with 14 bases left between them. CDR3 size: 16 residues. Here the CDR3 DNA reads TGTGCCAGCAGTGAAGAGACGGGAGCGAACACCGGGGAGCTGTTTTTT. This sequence encodes CASSEETGANTGELFF.

The chain employs TRBV28 and TRBJ1-2; D not certain. V was pared by 6 bases and J by 1 base, with 6 bases between. Germline assignment: CDR1 MDHEN and CDR2 SYDVKM. This CDR3 has 12 amino acids. The CDR3 nucleotides are TGTGCCAGCAGATCTTTTAACTATGGCTACACCTTC. Translating gives CASRSFNYGYTF.